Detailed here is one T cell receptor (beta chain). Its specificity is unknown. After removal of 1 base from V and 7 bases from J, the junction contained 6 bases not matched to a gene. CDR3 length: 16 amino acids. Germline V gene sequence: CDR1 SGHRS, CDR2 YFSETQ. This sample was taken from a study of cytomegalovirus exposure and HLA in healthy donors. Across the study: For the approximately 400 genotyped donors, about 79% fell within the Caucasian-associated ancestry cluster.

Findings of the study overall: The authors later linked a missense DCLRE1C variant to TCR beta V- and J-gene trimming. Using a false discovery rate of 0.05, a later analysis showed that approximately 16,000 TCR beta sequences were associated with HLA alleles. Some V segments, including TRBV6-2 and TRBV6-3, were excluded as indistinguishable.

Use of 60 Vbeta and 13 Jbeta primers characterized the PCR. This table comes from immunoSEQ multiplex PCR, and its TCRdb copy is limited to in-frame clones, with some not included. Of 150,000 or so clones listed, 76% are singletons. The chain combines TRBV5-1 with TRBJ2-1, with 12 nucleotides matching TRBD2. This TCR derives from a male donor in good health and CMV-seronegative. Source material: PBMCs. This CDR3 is CASSLQTSGSWNEQFF. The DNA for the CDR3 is TGCGCCAGCAGCTTGCAGACTAGCGGGAGTTGGAATGAGCAGTTCTTC.